This T cell receptor (beta chain) was profiled in a study of Ad26.COV2.S vaccination and SARS-CoV-2 variants. Clones were sequenced by immunoSEQ multiplex PCR, and TCRdb holds only the in-frame ones, with some missing. The sample has roughly 180,000 clones; around 88% are singletons. This clone was seen only a few times. With V trimmed by 8 bases and J by 0 bases, 4 bases remained unmatched. The V gene's germline CDR1 is LNHDA and CDR2 SQIVND (reference sequence). CDR3 length equals 13 residues. The clonotype originates from a human donor who had recovered from COVID-19. The sample consisted of peripheral blood, taken after recovery from COVID-19. The rearrangement uses TRBV19 and TRBJ2-7; 7 positions match TRBD1. CDR3 residues: CASQGDLSYEQYF. In DNA, the CDR3 is TGTGCCAGTCAGGGGGATCTCTCCTACGAGCAGTACTTC. Based on the CDR3 plus reference TRBV19 and TRBJ2-7, the full variable domain is DGGITQSPKYLFRKEGQNVTLSCEQNLNHDAMYWYRQDPGQGLRLIYYSQIVNDFQKGDIAEGYSVSREKKESFPLTVTSAQKNPTAFYLCASQGDLSYEQYFGPGTRLTVT.